The 9 T cell receptor beta chains listed next were all sequenced from one sample in a study of T cells after yellow fever vaccination. TCRdb analysed the 5' RACE reads with MiXCR anew, one entry per CDR3 protein. The data contain about 180,000 distinct CDR3 sequences, roughly 6.2% of them singletons. The source was CD4+ T cells sorted from PBMCs, collected on the day of the first yellow fever vaccination. These receptors came from a man aged 18 to 35 who received the YFV17D yellow fever vaccine.

This clonotype was seen repeatedly, ten times or more. This chain links TRBV6-2 or TRBV6-3 with TRBJ1-5; 10 bases line up with TRBD1. This CDR3 is built from 15 residues. Germline lookup yields CDR1 MNHEY and CDR2 SVGEGT. V lost 6 bases and J lost 7; bases outside the gene matches: 9. CDR3 bases: TGTGCCAGCAGAAATCCGGGACAGGGGCGCCAGCCCCAGCATTTT. It codes for CASRNPGQGRQPQHF.

The chain has TRBV18 and TRBJ1-1; tentative D call: TRBD1 (6 bases). V was clipped by 2 bases and J by 5 bases, with 18 bases between them. CDR3 length equals 16 residues. The germline V gene has CDR1 KGHSH and CDR2 LQKENI. DNA for the CDR3: TGTGCCAGCTCACCAACCACAGGGACTTGGGGTACTGAAGCTTTCTTT. Its protein product is CASSPTTGTWGTEAFF.

This clonotype came up many times. The rearrangement uses TRBV29-1 and TRBJ2-7; 7 bases line up with TRBD2. Per germline, CDR1 SQVTM and CDR2 ANQGSEA. The junction had 9 bases not matched to a gene; V was cut back by 7 bases and J by 6 bases. The CDR3 length is 12 residues. CDR3 sequence (DNA): TGCAGCGCCGGGAGGAGGGCGTCCGAGCAGTACTTC. The encoded protein is CSAGRRASEQYF.

The chain uses TRBV5-1 and TRBJ1-1; D is ambiguous. CDR3 length: 14 residues. Looked up from germline, CDR1 is SGHRS and CDR2 is YFSETQ. V lost 1 base to trimming and J lost 1 base, with 8 bases between them. CDR3 loop: CASSLYQRNTEAFF. In DNA form, the CDR3 reads TGCGCCAGCAGCTTGTACCAACGGAACACTGAAGCTTTCTTT.

Comment on this clonotype: This may arise from a read error, as a much more abundant clone is one base away. This sequence joins TRBV20-1 and TRBJ2-5, with TRBD2 matching 8 bases. The CDR3 spans 15 residues. Germline CDR1 reads DFQATT; CDR2 reads SNEGSKA (reference sequence). CDR3: CIARGPAGAGETQYF. The CDR3 DNA is TGCATTGCTAGAGGGCCAGCGGGGGCGGGAGAGACCCAGTACTTC.

This clonotype was observed many times. The chain is built from TRBV7-2 and TRBJ2-3, with D possibly being TRBD1 (5 bases). The V gene lost 5 bases and the J gene lost 6 bases, with 9 bases spanning the gap. The germline V gene encodes CDR1 SGHTA and CDR2 FQGNSA. CDR3 length: 12 residues. CDR3 sequence (DNA): TGTGCCAGCAGCAACAGGATGGATACGCAGTATTTT. Translated, it gives CASSNRMDTQYF.

Only a few counts were recorded for this clonotype. This chain connects TRBV29-1 to TRBJ2-1; 11 bases align to TRBD2. Germline CDR1 reads SQVTM; CDR2 reads ANQGSEA. The junction had 11 bases not matched to a gene; V was cut back by 5 bases and J by 5 bases. There are 16 residues in the CDR3. The CDR3 sequence is CSVFRASGGSHNEQFF. The CDR3 DNA is TGCAGCGTTTTTCGGGCTAGCGGGGGGTCCCACAATGAGCAGTTCTTC.

The sample holds many counts of this clonotype. The chain couples TRBV7-2 to TRBJ1-3; D is unclear. The length of the CDR3 is 16 residues. The V and J ends lost 4 bases and 3 bases respectively, with 16 bases between them. The V gene's germline CDR1 is SGHTA and CDR2 FQGNSA. CDR3 sequence reads: CASSSARGMSGNTIYF. In DNA form, the CDR3 reads TGTGCCAGCAGCTCGGCACGGGGTATGAGTGGAAACACCATATATTTT.

Many counts were recorded for this clonotype. The chain has TRBV4-3 and TRBJ2-1, with a weak D call TRBD1 (5 bases). The CDR3 sequence is 14 residues long. Germline lookup yields CDR1 LGHNA and CDR2 YSLEER. V was trimmed by 3 bases and J by 8 bases, leaving 14 bases between them. CDR3: CASSQSRASDEQFF. For the CDR3, the DNA is TGCGCCAGCAGCCAGTCCAGGGCTTCGGATGAGCAGTTCTTC.